Listed below are T cell receptor beta chains from one sample, sequenced in a study of blood T cell repertoires in COVID-19. The table came from immunoSEQ multiplex PCR; TCRdb's copy has only in-frame clones and leaves some out. The data show about 54,000 clones, over 75% seen once. The sequencing input was peripheral blood. The source is a woman aged 40 to 49 with active COVID-19. CDR3s include the opening cysteine and the closing phenylalanine or tryptophan.

>TRBV11-3
CASSQGSNQPQHF
>TRBV10-3
CAISGQGTGTEAFF
>TRBV5-4
CASSLTGNEKLFF
>TRBV4-1
CASSPGRGEPSKPQHF
>TRBV7-3
CASSQRGGRETQYF
>TRBV6-6
CASRETGDNYGYTF
>TRBV7-2
CASSFDNSGANVLTF
>TRBV3-1/TRBV3-2
CASSQGGDQPQHF
>TRBV28
CASRSPILTGGEAFF
>TRBV29-1
CSVRARGGRYEQYF
>TRBV5-1
CASSLGLGAETQYF
>TRBV9
CASSVSGRPDTQYF
>TRBV5-4
CASSPTLAGGSYNEQFF
>TRBV2
CATKPDRGREETQYF
>TRBV7-9
CASSLEWHLSNQPQHF
>TRBV20-1
CSARTIDTQYF
>TRBV6-5
CASSPGTGGNIQYF
>TRBV19
CASRTGARTDTQYF
>TRBV7-2
CASSLGGTGGGTEAFF
>TRBV10-3
CATGQGSSTGNTIYF
>TRBV27
CASSPTRRGDTGELFF
>TRBV24-1
CATSDTGLAGFSSYNEQFF
>TRBV7-3
CASSLSRQETQYF
>TRBV2
CASSILLDTEAFF
>TRBV6-2/TRBV6-3
CASSRIQQGIEASPLHF
>TRBV3-1/TRBV3-2
CASSHRVAGGIYNEQFF
>TRBV6-1
CASSEGSFGRGIYGYTF
>TRBV10-3
CAISQITSGQNNEQFF
>TRBV19
CASSIVDTSNQPQHF
>TRBV7-8
CASSVDSQETQYF
>TRBV19
CASRTTGGGNQPQHF
>TRBV5-5
CASRSLAGGPETQYF
>TRBV12-3/TRBV12-4
CASSSLQTVCTF
>TRBV5-1
CASSLGPRTSEETQYF